This paragraph reports one TCR beta chain. What it recognizes is unknown. This entry is derived from a study of cytomegalovirus exposure and HLA in healthy donors. Whole-study context: A subsequent analysis reported that the 95 to 150 validation repertoires were produced on the same platform that had also been used for the roughly 700 first-cohort repertoires. Study observations and caveats: Researchers reported that a few CMV-associated chains were confirmed in vitro as CMV antigen-specific.

In germline, CDR1 is SQVTM, CDR2 ANQGSEA. Trimming removed 6 bases at V and 2 bases at J, with 13 bases between. The CDR3 totals 13 residues. The donors were members of the validation cohort, which comprised 90 to 150 subjects and was separate from the first cohort of 600 to 800 subjects. Sequenced by immunoSEQ multiplex PCR; TCRdb stores in-frame clones only, minus some. Counted here are 200,000 to 300,000 clones, roughly 88% occurring once; the ten biggest clones make up under 4%. Specimen: PBMCs. The chain recombines TRBV29-1 with TRBJ2-5; D is unresolved. This receptor was taken from a woman in her thirties in good health and CMV-seronegative. This chain's CDR3 is CSVADAAQETQYF. CDR3 nucleotides: TGCAGCGTCGCAGACGCAGCGCAAGAGACCCAGTACTTC.